The 15 T cell receptor beta chains presented below share a single source sample, sequenced in a study of OX40 agonist ivuxolimab in advanced cancers. Library method: the immunoSEQ multiplex PCR assay. TCRdb provides this immuneACCESS table in a form limited to in-frame rearrangements. Some clones are lacking; in checked studies, under half of them reflect an unresolved V gene, and why the rest are absent is not known. This sample lists roughly 60,000 clones; about 87% were detected once. The ten top clones hold about 2.1% of the sample. This material consisted of CD4+ or CD8+ T cells sorted from blood, taken in a trial of the OX40 agonist ivuxolimab. Receptor source: an adult with an advanced solid tumor such as melanoma, head and neck, liver or kidney cancer.

This clone showed up just a few times. For the CDR3, the DNA is TGTGCCAGCAGCTCTAGCGGGAACGAGCAGTACTTC. It specifies CASSSSGNEQYF. The chain couples TRBV5-4 to TRBJ2-7; 9 bases align to TRBD2. V trimming: 3 bases; J trimming: 5 bases; junction bases outside the gene matches: 0. In germline, CDR1 is SGHNT, CDR2 YYREEE (reference sequence). The CDR3 covers 12 residues.

V gene TRBV5-6 combines with J gene TRBJ1-1; possible D gene TRBD1, 5 bases. The CDR3 is 13 amino acids. The ends were cut back, 0 bases at V and 11 bases at J, with 14 bases in the middle. Germline assignment: CDR1 SGHDT and CDR2 YYEEEE. The CDR3 sequence is CASSLDAGNSAFF. CDR3 nucleotide sequence: TGTGCCAGCAGCTTGGATGCAGGGAATTCGGCTTTCTTT.

The rearrangement uses TRBV15 and TRBJ2-1; TRBD2 aligns across 7 bases. V dropped 5 bases and J dropped 7; count of bases not matched to a gene: 5. This CDR3 has 13 amino acids. CDR1 and CDR2 (germline): LNHNV, YYDKDF (reference sequence). CDR3 DNA: TGTGCCACCAGCCTAATGGGGGGGAATGAGCAGTTCTTC. This encodes CATSLMGGNEQFF.

The chain combines TRBV6-4 with TRBJ2-6; D not resolved. Deletions cut 6 bases from V and 2 bases from J, with 5 bases between. This CDR3 spans 13 amino acids. Germline V gene sequence: CDR1 MRHNA, CDR2 SNTAGT. In DNA, the CDR3 is TGTGCCAGCAGGCGGCCTGGGGCCAACGTCCTGACTTTC. It yields the protein CASRRPGANVLTF.

This sequence joins TRBV6-1 and TRBJ2-7, with TRBD2 identical over 8 bases. V dropped 7 bases and J dropped 0; count of bases not matched to a gene: 5. This CDR3 comprises 14 residues. Germline V gene lookup returns CDR1 MNHNS and CDR2 SASEGT. CDR3 sequence (DNA): TGTGCCAGCAAAAGCGGGGGCAGCTCCTACGAGCAGTACTTC. Protein: CASKSGGSSYEQYF.

V usage is TRBV19 and J usage is TRBJ1-6; tentatively, D is TRBD1 (5 bases). There are 14 residues in the CDR3. Germline loops: CDR1 LNHDA, CDR2 SQIVND (reference sequence). Deletions cut 4 bases from V and 6 bases from J, with 10 bases between. In DNA, the CDR3 is TGTGCCAGTAGTAGGTCCAGGGCTAATTCACCCCTCCACTTT. Residues: CASSRSRANSPLHF.

This clone was seen more than once but under ten times. The chain employs TRBV5-6 and TRBJ1-3; 7 bases map to TRBD1. CDR1 is SGHDT and CDR2 is YYEEEE in the germline V gene. Trimming cost V 4 bases and J 0 bases; bases outside gene matches: 10. The CDR3 has 17 amino acids. This chain's CDR3 is CASSGMTDRASGNTIYF. The CDR3 DNA reads as TGTGCCAGCAGCGGTATGACCGACAGGGCCTCTGGAAACACCATATATTTT.

The chain uses TRBV7-2 and TRBJ2-2; 8 bases align to TRBD1. The CDR3 has 14 amino acids. Germline CDR1 is SGHTA and CDR2 is FQGNSA. V was clipped by 4 bases and J by 5 bases; unmatched bases: 3. As DNA, the CDR3 is TGTGCCAGCAGCTCGCAGGGGGCTACCGGGGAGCTGTTTTTT. Its translation is CASSSQGATGELFF.

The chain couples TRBV18 to TRBJ2-3, with 10 bases identical to TRBD1. Trimming cost V 4 bases and J 6 bases; bases outside gene matches: 10. Germline V CDR1 and CDR2: KGHSH, LQKENI. This CDR3 contains 16 residues. The CDR3 DNA follows: TGTGCCAGCTCACTTGTGGAGGGGACAGGGGATGATACGCAGTATTTT. Translation: CASSLVEGTGDDTQYF.

This clone was recorded only once. The chain uses TRBV4-2 and TRBJ2-7; D remains unclear. The CDR3 runs to 16 residues. Germline-derived CDR1 and CDR2 are LGHNA and YNFKEQ. V lost 0 bases to trimming and J lost 7 bases, with 19 bases between them. The CDR3 loop is CASSQDTVGTPREQYF. In nucleotides, the CDR3 is TGTGCCAGCAGCCAAGATACTGTCGGTACGCCTCGGGAGCAGTACTTC.

This chain connects TRBV10-3 to TRBJ2-5, with D uncertain. V was cut by 0 bases and J by 5 bases, with 4 bases left in between. CDR3 length: 12 amino acids. Germline CDR1 ENHRY, CDR2 SYGVKD. This chain's CDR3 is CAISESGETQYF. The DNA of the CDR3 is TGTGCCATCAGTGAGTCGGGTGAGACCCAGTACTTC.

The CDR3 protein is CASSSPGGQNTEAFF. The CDR3 bases are TGTGCCAGCAGCTCTCCTGGGGGGCAGAACACTGAAGCTTTCTTT. The chain employs TRBV13 and TRBJ1-1; D is perhaps TRBD1 (6 bases). The CDR3 covers 15 residues. Between the trimmed V and J ends, which lost 4 bases and 1 base, there was a span of 13 bases. Per germline, CDR1 PRHDT and CDR2 FYEKMQ (reference sequence).

The V and J genes are TRBV14 and TRBJ2-3; D unresolved. Germline V gene lookup returns CDR1 SGHDN and CDR2 FVKESK. CDR3 size: 13 residues. V was clipped by 3 bases and J by 4 bases, with 8 bases between them. Here the CDR3 reads CASSQNQPDTQYF. The DNA of the CDR3 is TGTGCCAGCAGCCAGAATCAACCAGATACGCAGTATTTT.

V is TRBV27 and J is TRBJ1-5, with TRBD1 matching 12 bases. V shed 7 bases and J 2 bases; nucleotides not matched to a gene: 9. The CDR3 has 17 residues. The germline CDR1 and CDR2 sequences are MNHEY and SMNVEV (reference sequence). Here the CDR3 reads CASKSGTGGAGNQPQHF. The CDR3 DNA sequence: TGTGCCAGCAAATCCGGGACAGGGGGCGCAGGCAATCAGCCCCAGCATTTT.

J is TRBJ2-7 and V is TRBV30; no clear D. The V gene lost 3 bases and the J gene lost 2 bases, with 8 bases spanning the gap. This CDR3 region has 12 residues. The germline V gene has CDR1 GTSNPN and CDR2 SVGIG (reference sequence). The CDR3 loop reads CAWSGRPYEQYF. The CDR3 nucleotides are TGTGCCTGGAGCGGGCGGCCCTACGAGCAGTACTTC. The full variable domain, rest sourced from reference TRBV30 and TRBJ2-7, is SQTIHQWPATLVQPVGSPLSLECTVEGTSNPNLYWYRQAAGRGLQLLFYSVGIGQISSEVPQNLSASRPQDRQFILSSKKLLLSDSGFYLCAWSGRPYEQYFGPGTRLTVT.